Listed below are T cell receptor beta chains from one sample, sequenced in a study of spatial heterogeneity in lung cancer. MiXCR was run by TCRdb on the 5' RACE reads, yielding one entry per CDR3 protein. This table has 45,000 to 65,000 distinct CDR3 sequences, 6.5% to 7.5% appearing once. Here the sequenced sample was PBMCs, taken at follow-up. The source is a female donor with early-stage non-small cell lung cancer. Each CDR3 is given with its conserved first and last residue. The order of the fields is J gene, clone size, D gene, CDR3 length, V gene, CDR3 protein, CDR3 DNA. D genes are given only for firm matches. Some rows have no size entry. The others give once, few or many, or a class for an expanded clone.

TRBJ1-2 few - 14 TRBV13 CASSTQGVLYGYTF TGTGCCAGCAGCACTCAAGGCGTCCTCTATGGCTACACCTTC
TRBJ2-6 - - 15 TRBV12-3/TRBV12-4 CASSLSAPGANVLTF TGTGCCAGCAGCCTAAGCGCGCCTGGGGCCAACGTCCTGACTTTC
TRBJ2-2 - TRBD2 14 TRBV12-3/TRBV12-4 CASRLAGGTGELFF TGTGCCAGCAGACTAGCGGGGGGCACCGGGGAGCTGTTTTTT
TRBJ2-1 - - 15 TRBV3-1 CASSLGLSSYNEQFF TGTGCCAGCAGCCTCGGACTTAGCTCCTACAATGAGCAGTTCTTC
TRBJ2-5 many - 15 TRBV15 CATSRELSVGETQYF TGTGCCACCAGCAGAGAGTTGTCAGTGGGTGAGACCCAGTACTTC
TRBJ2-3 few TRBD1 14 TRBV6-1 CASSPTGALDTQYF TGTGCCAGCAGCCCCACAGGGGCGCTAGATACGCAGTATTTT
TRBJ2-1 - - 15 TRBV6-2/TRBV6-3 CASSLRGRNYNEQFF TGTGCCAGCAGTTTGAGGGGCCGAAACTACAATGAGCAGTTCTTC
TRBJ2-1 few - 14 TRBV6-5 CASGGPRDYNEQFF TGTGCCAGCGGCGGCCCAAGGGACTACAATGAGCAGTTCTTC
TRBJ2-1 many TRBD2 17 TRBV7-2 CASRRTSGGAAYNEQFF TGTGCCAGCAGGAGGACTAGCGGGGGGGCCGCCTACAATGAGCAGTTCTTC
TRBJ2-3 - TRBD1 14 TRBV20-1 CSARQIRTGETQYF TGCAGTGCTAGGCAAATCCGAACAGGGGAAACGCAGTATTTT
TRBJ1-5 - - 16 TRBV4-1 CASSQEGASSNQPQHF TGCGCCAGCAGCCAAGAGGGCGCCAGTAGCAATCAGCCCCAGCATTTT
TRBJ2-7 - - 13 TRBV11-3 CASSLTRTYEQYF TGTGCCAGCAGCTTAACTAGGACCTACGAGCAGTACTTC
TRBJ2-1 many TRBD1 15 TRBV7-2 CASSLAHGQANEQFF TGTGCCAGCAGCTTAGCCCATGGACAGGCTAATGAGCAGTTCTTC
TRBJ2-3 many - 15 TRBV20-1 CSATRTGSPTDTQYF TGCAGTGCTACCCGCACAGGGTCCCCCACAGATACGCAGTATTTT
TRBJ1-1 - - 16 TRBV7-2 CASSVGPLQMNTEAFF TGTGCCAGCAGCGTAGGGCCCCTCCAGATGAACACTGAAGCTTTCTTT
TRBJ1-5 many - 13 TRBV6-5 CASRRGQYQPQHF TGTGCCAGCAGGCGTGGACAGTATCAGCCCCAGCATTTT
TRBJ2-3 - - 15 TRBV7-9 CASSGSGSGPDTQYF TGTGCCAGCAGCGGATCGGGCTCTGGCCCAGATACGCAGTATTTT
TRBJ1-6 few TRBD1 17 TRBV18 CASSPLLTGQGTSPLHF TGTGCCAGCTCACCACTGCTCACGGGACAGGGTACTTCACCCCTCCACTTT
TRBJ2-3 many - 14 TRBV15 CATSRGGSTDTQYF TGTGCCACCAGCAGGGGTGGGAGCACAGATACGCAGTATTTT
TRBJ2-3 once - 16 TRBV9 CASSVSQGRMTDTQYF TGTGCCAGCAGCGTATCTCAGGGGCGCATGACAGATACGCAGTATTTT
TRBJ2-7 many TRBD1 13 TRBV7-9 CASSTGGSYEQYF TGTGCCAGCAGCACAGGGGGCAGCTACGAGCAGTACTTC
TRBJ2-7 few - 11 TRBV29-1 CSLTTGREQYF TGCAGCTTAACCACCGGACGCGAGCAGTACTTC
TRBJ2-5 - TRBD1 14 TRBV11-2 CASSPTGSRETQYF TGTGCCAGCAGCCCGACAGGGTCTAGGGAGACCCAGTACTTC
TRBJ1-3 few - 13 TRBV12-3/TRBV12-4 CASRRVAGNTIYF TGTGCCAGCAGACGGGTGGCTGGAAACACCATATATTTT
TRBJ1-2 - - 13 TRBV28 CASSLDLNYGYTF TGTGCCAGCAGCCTAGACCTTAACTATGGCTACACCTTC
TRBJ2-3 many - 14 TRBV7-6 CASSLEGVADTQYF TGTGCCAGCAGCTTAGAGGGGGTGGCAGATACGCAGTATTTT
TRBJ2-1 many - 14 TRBV10-2 CASSESNRDYEQFF TGCGCCAGCAGTGAGTCGAACAGGGACTATGAGCAGTTCTTC
TRBJ1-2 - - 10 TRBV6-1 CASSTNGYTF TGTGCCAGCAGCACGAATGGCTACACCTTC
TRBJ2-5 many TRBD2 16 TRBV13 CASSRNRGRSQETQYF TGTGCCAGCAGCCGAAATCGCGGGAGATCCCAAGAGACCCAGTACTTC
TRBJ2-2 many TRBD2 15 TRBV10-3 CAIRGAGGSTGELFF TGTGCCATCAGGGGAGCGGGGGGATCTACCGGGGAGCTGTTTTTT
TRBJ1-3 many - 15 TRBV3-1 CASSRGQLSGNTIYF TGTGCCAGCAGCCGCGGACAACTCTCTGGAAACACCATATATTTT
TRBJ1-1 many TRBD1 16 TRBV5-1 CASSPALTGRVTEAFF TGCGCCAGCAGCCCGGCCTTGACAGGGAGAGTTACTGAAGCTTTCTTT
TRBJ2-7 many - 13 TRBV29-1 CSVQRTASYEQYF TGCAGCGTGCAAAGGACCGCTTCCTACGAGCAGTACTTC
TRBJ1-5 many - 15 TRBV20-1 CSARPRRAGDQPQHF TGCAGTGCTAGGCCCCGACGGGCTGGGGATCAGCCCCAGCATTTT
TRBJ2-7 few - 14 TRBV5-4 CASSSGTVTYEQYF TGTGCCAGCAGCTCCGGGACGGTGACCTACGAGCAGTACTTC
TRBJ2-7 - TRBD1 14 TRBV10-3 CAIRPGTGSYEQYF TGTGCCATCAGGCCCGGGACAGGGTCCTACGAGCAGTACTTC
TRBJ1-1 few TRBD1 15 TRBV12-3/TRBV12-4 CASSLTGGGRTEAFF TGTGCCAGCAGTCTTACAGGGGGCGGGAGGACTGAAGCTTTCTTT
TRBJ1-5 many - 16 TRBV2 CASSEGSARGNQPQHF TGTGCCAGCAGTGAAGGGTCAGCTCGAGGCAATCAGCCCCAGCATTTT
TRBJ1-5 - - 15 TRBV25-1 CASSGGHLSNQPQHF TGTGCCAGCAGTGGCGGACACCTTAGCAATCAGCCCCAGCATTTT
TRBJ1-1 - - 14 TRBV6-5 CASSYSAFKAEAFF TGTGCCAGCAGTTACTCTGCGTTTAAGGCTGAAGCTTTCTTT
TRBJ1-1 many TRBD1 13 TRBV12-3/TRBV12-4 CATRDRGATEAFF TGTGCCACACGGGACAGGGGAGCCACTGAAGCTTTCTTT
TRBJ2-5 few TRBD2 16 TRBV13 CASRPFWGGTKETQYF TGTGCCAGCCGCCCCTTTTGGGGGGGGACGAAAGAGACCCAGTACTTC
TRBJ2-2 many TRBD2 14 TRBV12-3/TRBV12-4 CASRARAGAGELFF TGTGCCAGCAGGGCTCGGGCGGGGGCCGGGGAGCTGTTTTTT
TRBJ2-7 many - 12 TRBV21-1 CASSQTAYEQYF TGTGCCAGCAGCCAGACGGCCTACGAGCAGTACTTC
TRBJ2-7 - TRBD1 14 TRBV5-1 CASKLGTGTYEQYF TGCGCCAGCAAGTTGGGGACAGGGACCTACGAGCAGTACTTC
TRBJ2-1 many - 12 TRBV3-1 CASSQGWTKQFF TGTGCCAGCAGCCAGGGTTGGACCAAGCAGTTCTTC
TRBJ1-6 - TRBD1 15 TRBV10-2 CASKRDRGKASPLHF TGCGCCAGCAAACGGGACAGGGGGAAAGCTTCACCCCTCCACTTT
TRBJ1-6 many - 13 TRBV23-1 CASSLAGSAPLHF TGCGCCAGCAGTCTTGCGGGATCGGCACCCCTCCACTTT
TRBJ2-1 many - 12 TRBV4-1 CASSQKLGEQFF TGCGCCAGCAGCCAAAAACTGGGTGAGCAGTTCTTC
TRBJ1-6 medium-sized TRBD1 11 TRBV19 CASIGDRLLHF TGTGCCAGTATAGGGGACAGGCTCCTCCACTTT
TRBJ1-1 many - 16 TRBV6-2/TRBV6-3 CASSSRSGGLNTEAFF TGTGCCAGCAGTTCCCGTTCGGGGGGATTGAACACTGAAGCTTTCTTT
TRBJ2-3 - TRBD1 15 TRBV18 CASSLPTGSKDTQYF TGTGCCAGCTCACTACCGACAGGGTCGAAAGATACGCAGTATTTT
TRBJ2-3 - TRBD1 14 TRBV5-1 CASSSGQGKNTQYF TGCGCCAGCAGCTCAGGACAGGGTAAAAATACGCAGTATTTT
TRBJ2-2 few - 14 TRBV7-6 CASSANVGTGELFF TGTGCCAGCAGCGCAAACGTCGGAACCGGGGAGCTGTTTTTT
TRBJ1-1 many - 13 TRBV3-1 CASSQDIPKEAFF TGTGCCAGCAGCCAAGATATCCCCAAGGAAGCTTTCTTT
TRBJ2-3 many TRBD1 19 TRBV7-9 CASSLIWARTGGDADTQYF TGTGCCAGCAGCTTAATTTGGGCCAGGACAGGAGGCGACGCAGATACGCAGTATTTT
TRBJ2-7 - TRBD2 15 TRBV7-2 CASSWAGTSYYEQYF TGTGCCAGCAGCTGGGCCGGGACTAGCTATTACGAGCAGTACTTC